Listed below are T cell receptor beta chains from one sample, sequenced in a study of blood T cell repertoires in COVID-19. The table came from immunoSEQ multiplex PCR; TCRdb's copy has only in-frame clones and leaves some out. The table has 40,000 to 50,000 clones, 75% to 90% seen once. The specimen sequenced was peripheral blood. The receptors shown here come from a middle-aged man with active COVID-19. The CDR3 runs from the conserved cysteine through the conserved F or W. A D gene is named only where the DNA matches it firmly. Rows give clone size only sometimes, using once, few, many, or a class for an expanded clone.

cdr3_aa: CASSQDSSRVGEKLFF; v_call: TRBV4-1; j_call: TRBJ1-4; d_call: NA; clone_size: once
cdr3_aa: CASSQQGLNTEAFF; v_call: TRBV5-1; j_call: TRBJ1-1; d_call: NA; clone_size: NA
cdr3_aa: CASSQAGGLSSYEQYF; v_call: TRBV4-2; j_call: TRBJ2-7; d_call: NA; clone_size: NA
cdr3_aa: CASSRETSGTGDEQFF; v_call: TRBV4-1; j_call: TRBJ2-1; d_call: TRBD2; clone_size: NA
cdr3_aa: CASRSNEKLFF; v_call: TRBV28; j_call: TRBJ1-4; d_call: NA; clone_size: NA
cdr3_aa: CSASRPGENTGELFF; v_call: TRBV20-1; j_call: TRBJ2-2; d_call: NA; clone_size: NA
cdr3_aa: CSAGYGGELFF; v_call: TRBV20-1; j_call: TRBJ2-2; d_call: NA; clone_size: NA
cdr3_aa: CASSLGTLETQYF; v_call: TRBV7-3; j_call: TRBJ2-5; d_call: NA; clone_size: NA
cdr3_aa: CASSQVGVRGKDGYTF; v_call: TRBV3-1/TRBV3-2; j_call: TRBJ1-2; d_call: NA; clone_size: NA
cdr3_aa: CASSRQGDQGNQPQHF; v_call: TRBV7-8; j_call: TRBJ1-5; d_call: TRBD1; clone_size: few
cdr3_aa: CASSSLGQMNTEAFF; v_call: TRBV5-1; j_call: TRBJ1-1; d_call: TRBD1; clone_size: NA
cdr3_aa: CASSRGGPTGELFF; v_call: TRBV10-1; j_call: TRBJ2-2; d_call: NA; clone_size: NA